The sequence of this T cell receptor (beta chain) was determined in a study of cytomegalovirus exposure and HLA in healthy donors. A multiplex PCR was run with 60 Vbeta primers and 13 Jbeta primers. The data were produced by immunoSEQ multiplex PCR, yet TCRdb's version contains in-frame clones alone and is incomplete. The sample gives fewer than 200,000 clones, less than 90% of which show up once; under 6% is in the top ten. This CDR3 is 17 amino acids long. Per the germline V gene, CDR1 is SGDLS and CDR2 is YYNGEE. V lost 1 base, J lost 8 bases, and 15 bases stayed unmatched. The donors were healthy bone marrow donors. Notes on this clone: Its target is unknown.

Findings of the study overall: The study designated around 150 TCR beta chains cytomegalovirus-associated. The majority of CMV-associated TCR beta chains were reported as apparently HLA-restricted in a later analysis. Both high specificity and high sensitivity reportedly marked the classifier's diagnosis of cytomegalovirus status.

Sequenced material: PBMCs. The chain is built from TRBV9 and TRBJ1-2, with 9 bases lining up with TRBD1. This clonotype was obtained from a woman between 45 and 65 years old in good health and CMV-seropositive. Written as DNA, the CDR3 is TGTGCCAGCAGCGTATCACCGCGGGACAGGGAAGCTAGGGGCTACACCTTC. As protein: CASSVSPRDREARGYTF.